One sample yielded the 20 T cell receptor beta chains listed below, sequenced in a study of T cell changes during pregnancy in multiple sclerosis. Profiling relied on immunoSEQ multiplex PCR, and the TCRdb table lists in-frame clones only, not all of them. In the table there are some 100,000 clones, over 85% of which are singletons. Source: peripheral blood, taken in the second trimester of pregnancy. The receptors stem from a female donor with multiple sclerosis, enrolled in a pregnancy study.

This chain connects TRBV25-1 to TRBJ2-7; possibly TRBD1 for D (6 bases). The CDR3 sequence is 14 residues long. Trimming removed 5 bases from V and 2 bases from J, with 13 bases in between. Germline CDR1 MGHDK, CDR2 SYGVNS. CDR3 loop: CASSIQGLPYEQYF. In DNA, the CDR3 is TGTGCCAGCAGTATACAGGGTCTTCCCTACGAGCAGTACTTC.

This clone occurred once. This rearrangement joins TRBV9 to TRBJ1-1; tentative D call: TRBD1 (6 bases). Germline assignment: CDR1 SGDLS and CDR2 YYNGEE. The CDR3 extends over 15 amino acids. V was pared by 3 bases and J by 1 base, with 13 bases between. CDR3 nucleotides: TGTGCCAGCAGCGCGGCAGGGGCTCCGAACACTGAAGCTTTCTTT. It specifies CASSAAGAPNTEAFF.

The J gene is TRBJ2-7, the V gene TRBV2; TRBD2 might be the D (6 bases). V was pared by 10 bases and J by 3 bases, with 22 bases between. The CDR3 has 15 residues. Germline-derived CDR1 and CDR2 are SNHLY and FYNNEI. CDR3 nucleotide sequence: TGTGCCACCTCGGACGTCTCGGAGGGTGTCTACGAGCAGTACTTC. This codes for CATSDVSEGVYEQYF.

The genes are TRBV6-1 and TRBJ1-5, with TRBD1 as a possible D gene (6 bases). CDR1 and CDR2 (germline): MNHNS, SASEGT. V was trimmed by 2 bases and J by 7 bases, leaving 15 bases between them. The CDR3 contains 15 residues. The CDR3 region has the DNA TGTGCCAGCAGTGAAAATGGGGGGGCTGGGCAGCCCCAGCATTTT. Protein sequence: CASSENGGAGQPQHF.

The chain carries TRBV6-5 and TRBJ2-3, with 11 bases identical to TRBD2. The CDR3 contains 15 residues. In germline, CDR1 is MNHEY, CDR2 SVGAGI. V lost 8 bases and J lost 1; bases outside the gene matches: 5. CDR3 coding DNA: TGTGCCAGCCGAAGGGGACTAGCGGGCACAGATACGCAGTATTTT. This encodes CASRRGLAGTDTQYF.

The gene calls are TRBV5-1 and TRBJ2-2; tentatively, D is TRBD1 (5 bases). The germline V gene encodes CDR1 SGHRS and CDR2 YFSETQ. V was shortened by 4 bases and J by 5 bases, with 9 bases between the two germline ends. CDR3 length: 13 residues. The CDR3 spells CASSPDKTGELFF. CDR3 in DNA: TGCGCCAGCAGCCCGGACAAAACCGGGGAGCTGTTTTTT.

The genes are TRBV29-1 and TRBJ1-6; 8 bases are a match to TRBD1. Germline lookup yields CDR1 SQVTM and CDR2 ANQGSEA. The CDR3 sequence is 16 residues long. After removal of 2 bases from V and 4 bases from J, the junction contained 7 bases not matched to a gene. The CDR3 DNA reads as TGCAGCGTTGAAATCGGGACAGGTGCTTATAATTCACCCCTCCACTTT. It is translated as CSVEIGTGAYNSPLHF.

The chain combines TRBV9 with TRBJ2-5, with D perhaps TRBD2 (6 bases). The CDR3 covers 16 residues. CDR1 and CDR2 (germline): SGDLS, YYNGEE. The ends were cut back, 1 base at V and 1 base at J, with 14 bases in the middle. In DNA form, the CDR3 reads TGTGCCAGCAGCGTATCGGGGGATCCCGCCCAAGAGACCCAGTACTTC. Residues: CASSVSGDPAQETQYF.

This chain uses TRBV28 with TRBJ2-5; 7 bases match TRBD2. The germline CDR1 and CDR2 sequences are MDHEN and SYDVKM. The CDR3 totals 13 residues. Trimming at V came to 10 bases and at J to 3 bases, leaving 8 bases not matched to a gene. The CDR3 nucleotides are TGTGCCATCTCTGGCGGGAGAGAAGAGACCCAGTACTTC. This translates into CAISGGREETQYF.

This chain joins TRBV5-8 and TRBJ1-3; 7 bases agree with TRBD1. Looked up from germline, CDR1 is SGHTS and CDR2 is YDEGEE. There are 14 residues in the CDR3. The junction had 5 bases not matched to a gene; V was cut back by 4 bases and J by 4 bases. The CDR3 loop reads CASSQTGYGNTIYF. Written as DNA, the CDR3 is TGTGCCAGCAGCCAGACAGGGTACGGAAACACCATATATTTT.

This clone was observed a few times. The chain couples TRBV6-1 to TRBJ1-2; D is perhaps TRBD1 (6 bases). The V end lost 9 bases, the J end lost 3 bases, and 17 bases lay between the germline ends. This CDR3 is 14 amino acids long. Germline CDR1 MNHNS, CDR2 SASEGT. Written as DNA, the CDR3 is TGTGCCAGTCGTGGGGGGGCAGACGACTATGGCTACACCTTC. Protein sequence: CASRGGADDYGYTF.

J is TRBJ2-5 and V is TRBV7-9; 10 bases are shared with TRBD2. In germline, CDR1 is SEHNR, CDR2 FQNEAQ (reference sequence). Losses at the gene ends were 6 bases for V and 5 bases for J; bases not matched to a gene: 9. The CDR3 sequence is 15 residues long. CDR3: CASRHLAGVGETQYF. The CDR3 nucleotides are TGTGCCAGCAGACACCTAGCGGGAGTAGGGGAGACCCAGTACTTC. Based on the CDR3 plus reference TRBV7-9 and TRBJ2-5, the full variable domain is DTGVSQNPRHKITKRGQNVTFRCDPISEHNRLYWYRQTLGQGPEFLTYFQNEAQLEKSRLLSDRFSAERPKGSFSTLEIQRTEQGDSAMYLCASRHLAGVGETQYFGPGTRLLVL.

The chain couples TRBV18 to TRBJ1-2, with D maybe TRBD1 (6 bases). The CDR3 has 15 amino acids. Per the germline V gene, CDR1 is KGHSH and CDR2 is LQKENI. V was cut by 3 bases and J by 6 bases, with 17 bases left in between. CDR3 sequence (DNA): TGTGCCAGCTCACCCACATCCAGGGGAATGGATGGCTACACCTTC. Protein sequence: CASSPTSRGMDGYTF.

V and J are TRBV7-2 and TRBJ1-4; TRBD1 matches 9 bases. The CDR3 contains 14 residues. V lost 5 bases and J lost 10; bases outside the gene matches: 8. Germline V gene lookup returns CDR1 SGHTA and CDR2 FQGNSA. CDR3 sequence: CASSLPGQGGKLFF. CDR3 sequence (DNA): TGTGCCAGCAGCCTGCCGGGACAGGGCGGAAAACTGTTTTTT.

The chain carries TRBV5-1 and TRBJ1-4, with 8 bases lining up with TRBD1. CDR1 is SGHRS and CDR2 is YFSETQ in the germline V gene. This CDR3 has 15 amino acids. V shed 2 bases, J shed 7 bases, and the junction held 7 bases outside the gene matches. As DNA, the CDR3 is TGCGCCAGCAGCTTCCTGACAGGGGAGGGTGAAAAACTGTTTTTT. Its protein is CASSFLTGEGEKLFF.

V gene TRBV7-2 combines with J gene TRBJ2-7; 9 bases agree with TRBD2. V dropped 1 base and J dropped 2; count of bases not matched to a gene: 9. This CDR3 region has 17 residues. Germline CDR1 and CDR2: SGHTA and FQGNSA. The CDR3 loop is CASSLGGVAGVPYEQYF. The DNA for the CDR3 is TGTGCCAGCAGCTTAGGGGGGGTAGCGGGAGTACCCTACGAGCAGTACTTC.

This chain joins TRBV2 and TRBJ1-5; TRBD1 matches 7 bases. With 4 bases clipped from V and 3 bases from J, the junction kept 6 bases outside the gene matches. The germline CDR1 and CDR2 sequences are SNHLY and FYNNEI. The CDR3 covers 15 residues. The CDR3 DNA is TGTGCCAGCAGTGCCGACACAGGGGCCAATCAGCCCCAGCATTTT. This gives the protein CASSADTGANQPQHF.

The chain combines TRBV28 with TRBJ2-3; 7 bases match TRBD2. The CDR3 covers 14 residues. Trimming cost V 4 bases and J 0 bases; bases outside gene matches: 1. Looked up from germline, CDR1 is MDHEN and CDR2 is SYDVKM. The DNA for the CDR3 is TGTGCCAGCAGTTGGCGGGGGAGCACAGATACGCAGTATTTT. As protein: CASSWRGSTDTQYF.

The chain combines TRBV2 with TRBJ2-3; D perhaps matches TRBD2 (6 bases). The CDR3 runs 13 residues. From germline, CDR1 is SNHLY and CDR2 FYNNEI. The V and J ends lost 8 bases and 6 bases respectively, with 15 bases between them. Here the CDR3 DNA reads TGTGCCAGCCTCGGGAGAAACACGGATACGCAGTATTTT. This translates into CASLGRNTDTQYF.

The chain has TRBV27 and TRBJ2-7; D not resolved. Germline V CDR1 and CDR2: MNHEY, SMNVEV (reference sequence). Trimming pared 3 bases from V and 4 bases from J, leaving 7 bases between. The CDR3 is 12 amino acids. CDR3 sequence reads: CASSFNGYEQYF. In DNA form, the CDR3 reads TGTGCCAGCAGTTTTAACGGGTACGAGCAGTACTTC.